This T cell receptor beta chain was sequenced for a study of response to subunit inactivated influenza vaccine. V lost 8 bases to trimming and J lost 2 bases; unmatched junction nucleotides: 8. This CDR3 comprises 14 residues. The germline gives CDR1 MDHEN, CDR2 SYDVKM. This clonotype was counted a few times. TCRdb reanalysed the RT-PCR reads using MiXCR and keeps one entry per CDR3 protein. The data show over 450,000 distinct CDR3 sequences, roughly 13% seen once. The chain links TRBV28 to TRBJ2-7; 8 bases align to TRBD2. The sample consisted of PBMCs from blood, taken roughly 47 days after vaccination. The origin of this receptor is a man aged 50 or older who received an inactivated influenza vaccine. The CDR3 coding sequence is TGTGCCAGCCGGGGGGGACTCCTTACCTACGAGCAGTACTTC. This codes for CASRGGLLTYEQYF.